Listed below are T cell receptor beta chains from one sample, sequenced in a study of shared clonotypes between healthy human individuals. Assay: immunoSEQ multiplex PCR; the TCRdb copy retains only in-frame clones and omits some. The sample lists around 610,000 clones, roughly 96% seen once, with less than 0.13% in the top ten. Sequenced sample: naive CD8+ T cells sorted from blood. These receptors originate from a woman younger than 45 in good health. CDR3s include the opening cysteine and the closing phenylalanine or tryptophan. A D gene is named only where the DNA matches it firmly. Clone size is given for some rows only: seen once, a few or many times, or a class if the clone is expanded.

clone_size	d_call	v_call	j_call	cdr3_nt	cdr3_aa
once	.	TRBV7-6	TRBJ2-7	TGTGCCAGCAGCTTCTATTTACAAGGGCCCAAACCCTACGAGCAGTACTTC	CASSFYLQGPKPYEQYF
.	.	TRBV14	TRBJ1-3	TGTGCCAGCAGCCAAGATGGATCCTCTGGAAACACCATATATTTT	CASSQDGSSGNTIYF
.	TRBD1	TRBV29-1	TRBJ2-3	TGCAGCGTAGCACAGGGGGCAGATACGCAGTATTTT	CSVAQGADTQYF
once	.	TRBV6-5	TRBJ2-5	TGTGCCAGCAGTTACGACTCAGAAGAGACCCAGTACTTC	CASSYDSEETQYF
.	TRBD2	TRBV10-1	TRBJ2-7	TGCGCCAGCAGTGACCTAGCGGGAGGGACCTACGAGCAGTACTTC	CASSDLAGGTYEQYF
.	.	TRBV28	TRBJ1-2	TGTGCCACCCTCCAAGGGGATCGCCTCTATGGCTACACCTTC	CATLQGDRLYGYTF
.	TRBD2	TRBV7-6	TRBJ2-7	TGTGCCAGCAGCCCCCCCCGGGAGGACTACGAGCAGTACTTC	CASSPPREDYEQYF
.	.	TRBV5-6	TRBJ1-5	TGTGCCAGCAGCACAGGCCCCGGCTGGGGCCGAAATCAGCCCCAGCATTTT	CASSTGPGWGRNQPQHF
.	TRBD1	TRBV28	TRBJ2-7	TGTGCCAGCAGTCTGACAGGGACCTCCTACGAGCAGTACTTC	CASSLTGTSYEQYF
.	.	TRBV13	TRBJ2-3	TGTGCCAGCAGCTTAGAAGGGGATACGCAGTATTTT	CASSLEGDTQYF
.	TRBD1	TRBV28	TRBJ2-1	TGTGCCAGCAGTAGCCGGGACAGCTTCTACAATGAGCAGTTCTTC	CASSSRDSFYNEQFF
once	.	TRBV5-4	TRBJ2-5	TGTGCCAGCAGCTTGGACGGGAGTGAGACCCAGTACTTC	CASSLDGSETQYF
.	.	TRBV20-1	TRBJ2-1	TGCAGTGCCAGACTAGTCAATGAGCAGTTCTTC	CSARLVNEQFF
.	TRBD1	TRBV5-1	TRBJ1-2	TGCGCCAGCAGCCACGGACAGGGATATGGCTACACCTTC	CASSHGQGYGYTF
.	.	TRBV11-2	TRBJ2-3	TGTGCCAGCAGCTCGCTTCGGTATACGCAGTATTTT	CASSSLRYTQYF
.	.	TRBV4-1	TRBJ2-1	TGCGCCAGCAGCTCTGCGGACACCACGGTTTTCTTC	CASSSADTTVFF
.	.	TRBV27	TRBJ1-5	TGTGCCAGCAGTAAGCTACCCTTGGGTCAGAGCAATCAGCCCCAGCATTTT	CASSKLPLGQSNQPQHF
.	TRBD2	TRBV7-9	TRBJ2-3	TGTGCCAGCAGCTCAACTTCCGGGACTAGGGCGACAGATACGCAGTATTTT	CASSSTSGTRATDTQYF
.	.	TRBV20-1	TRBJ1-1	TGCAGTGTGGGGGTTGAAGCTTTCTTT	CSVGVEAFF
once	TRBD2	TRBV2	TRBJ2-1	TGTGCCAGCAGTGAGGGACTAGCCCCCCGCAATGAGCAGTTCTTC	CASSEGLAPRNEQFF
.	TRBD2	TRBV28	TRBJ2-7	TGTGCCAGCAGCTTTATTACTAGCGGGAACTACGAGCAGTACTTC	CASSFITSGNYEQYF
.	.	TRBV5-1	TRBJ2-7	TGCGCCAGCAGCTTAAGCCAGGGGAATTCCTACGAGCAGTACTTC	CASSLSQGNSYEQYF
.	.	TRBV11-2	TRBJ2-7	TGTGCCAGCAGCCCTATACAGGGCCTCGACGAGCAGTACTTC	CASSPIQGLDEQYF
.	TRBD2	TRBV7-6	TRBJ2-7	TGTGCCAGCAGCCGACGGGGGGAATATCCTACGGAGCAGTACTTC	CASSRRGEYPTEQYF
.	.	TRBV5-1	TRBJ1-1	TGCGCCAGCAGCTTGGAACGACAGCTGGCTGAAGCTTTCTTT	CASSLERQLAEAFF
.	.	TRBV30	TRBJ2-7	TGTGCCTGGACCCCATGGGGGAGTCGGACCGAGCAGTACTTC	CAWTPWGSRTEQYF
.	.	TRBV13	TRBJ2-7	TGTGCCAGCAGCTTCTCGACCTACGAGCAGTACTTC	CASSFSTYEQYF
.	.	TRBV5-5	TRBJ2-7	TGTGCCAGCAGCCGGGGGACGGAAACCTACGAGCAGTACTTC	CASSRGTETYEQYF
.	TRBD1	TRBV5-4	TRBJ2-7	TGTGCCAGCAGCCTCGGGACAGACTACGAGCAGTACTTC	CASSLGTDYEQYF
.	.	TRBV7-8	TRBJ1-1	TGTGCCAGCAGCTTCTTAGGGGGAACTGAAGCTTTCTTT	CASSFLGGTEAFF
.	.	TRBV4-1	TRBJ2-1	TGCGCCAGCAGCCAAGTTGGAAGGGGCCATGAGCAGTTCTTC	CASSQVGRGHEQFF
once	.	TRBV2	TRBJ1-4	TGTGCCAGCAGTGAAGACGGGGGGGGCTGGAGTGAAAAACTGTTTTTT	CASSEDGGGWSEKLFF
.	TRBD2	TRBV5-4	TRBJ2-1	TGTGCCAGCAGCTTGGGGGACTATACCTACAATGAGCAGTTCTTC	CASSLGDYTYNEQFF
.	TRBD2	TRBV27	TRBJ2-1	TGTGCCAGCAACCACGGGACTAGCGGGATCCTTGAGCAGTTCTTC	CASNHGTSGILEQFF
once	.	TRBV28	TRBJ1-6	TGTGCCAGCAGTTCCCCACAGGCCAGCTCCTATAATTCACCCCTCCACTTT	CASSSPQASSYNSPLHF
.	.	TRBV28	TRBJ1-2	TGTGCCAGCAGTTTACTCTACGGGGGAGTGGGCTATGGCTACACCTTC	CASSLLYGGVGYGYTF
.	.	TRBV28	TRBJ2-1	TGTGCCAGCAGGGAAGGTAGCGCCTCCTACAATGAGCAGTTCTTC	CASREGSASYNEQFF
.	TRBD1	TRBV5-5	TRBJ2-1	TGTGCCAGCAGCCTAGGGACAGGGGGCGAGCAGTTCTTC	CASSLGTGGEQFF
.	.	TRBV21-1	TRBJ2-7	TGTGCCAGCAGCAGCCGGGACAGACCCAGGGGCCGGGACTCGCCCTACGAGCAGTACTTC	CASSSRDRPRGRDSPYEQYF
.	.	TRBV6-6	TRBJ2-5	TGTGCCAGCAGTTACTCGGGGGCGGGGGAGACCCAGTACTTC	CASSYSGAGETQYF